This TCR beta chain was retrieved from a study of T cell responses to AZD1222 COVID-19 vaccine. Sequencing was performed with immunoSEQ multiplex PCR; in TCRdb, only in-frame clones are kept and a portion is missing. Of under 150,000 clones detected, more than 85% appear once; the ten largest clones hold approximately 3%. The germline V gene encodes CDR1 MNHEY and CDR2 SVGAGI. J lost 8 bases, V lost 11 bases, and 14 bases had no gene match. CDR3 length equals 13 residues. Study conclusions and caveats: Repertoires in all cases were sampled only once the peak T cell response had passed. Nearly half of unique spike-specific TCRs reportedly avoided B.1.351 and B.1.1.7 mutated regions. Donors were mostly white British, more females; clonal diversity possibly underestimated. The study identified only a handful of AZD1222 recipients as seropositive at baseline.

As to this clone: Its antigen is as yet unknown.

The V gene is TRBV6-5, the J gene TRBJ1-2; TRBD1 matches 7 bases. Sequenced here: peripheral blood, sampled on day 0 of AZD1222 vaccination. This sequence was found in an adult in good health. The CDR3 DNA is TGTGCCGCCTCACAGGGGTCTTCTTTCGGCTACACCTTC. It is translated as CAASQGSSFGYTF.